The present entry profiles one TCR beta chain with its context. Produced via immunoSEQ multiplex PCR; TCRdb's table is partial and in-frame only. The table records about 140,000 clones, 80% to 90% of them present only once. The sample comes from a study of blood T cell repertoires in COVID-19. Overall study context: PBMCs, B-cell-depleted T cells, or T cells were the source of the cDNA or gDNA that made up the material.

V was clipped by 3 bases and J by 7 bases, with 10 bases between them. The CDR3 is 12 amino acids. Germline V lookup: CDR1 SGHDT, CDR2 YYEEEE. The chain joins TRBV5-6 to TRBJ1-2, with a weak D call TRBD1 (5 bases). The receptor's source is a woman older than 75 with acute or convalescent COVID-19. Sequenced input: peripheral blood. The CDR3 region has the DNA TGTGCCAGCAGCTCATCGGGGGGTGGCTACACCTTC. This encodes CASSSSGGGYTF.